This T cell receptor beta chain was documented in a study of blood T cell repertoires in COVID-19. Original processing notes: Reference gene primers were amplified, and this amplification served to estimate nucleated cell counts. The assay was immunoSEQ multiplex PCR, and TCRdb's table has in-frame clones only and misses some. V, J and clone size derive from that table, while D and trimming were established from the DNA sequence. Of about 120,000 clones in the sample, roughly 89% were seen once. The CDR3 loop spans 13 amino acids. From germline, CDR1 is MNHEY and CDR2 SVGAGI. Trimming removed 6 bases from V and 6 bases from J, with 15 bases in between.

Specimen: peripheral blood. The clonotype comes from a human donor with acute or convalescent COVID-19. The donor label of this sample is uncertain. The chain joins TRBV6-5 to TRBJ2-7, with D perhaps matching TRBD2 (5 bases). CDR3 nucleotides: TGTGCCAGCAGACCATTGGAGGAGTTCGAGCAGTACTTC. Amino acids: CASRPLEEFEQYF.